Below are 13 T cell receptor beta chains sequenced from a single sample in a study of cytomegalovirus exposure and HLA in healthy donors. A multiplex PCR was run with 60 Vbeta primers and 13 Jbeta primers. Sequenced by immunoSEQ multiplex PCR; TCRdb stores in-frame clones only, minus some. The sample includes 200,000 to 250,000 clones, 65% to 85% of them seen just once. Sequenced: PBMCs. The receptors shown here come from a boy younger than 10 in good health and CMV-seronegative.

The chain couples TRBV13 to TRBJ1-1, with unresolved D. V was cut by 0 bases and J by 5 bases, with 10 bases left in between. The CDR3 is 14 amino acids. CDR1 is PRHDT, CDR2 FYEKMQ, per germline (reference sequence). The CDR3 region is CASSLGLLGTEAFF. CDR3 DNA sequence: TGTGCCAGCAGCTTAGGGCTGCTCGGTACTGAAGCTTTCTTT.

The V gene is TRBV15, the J gene TRBJ2-3; 9 bases align to TRBD2. V shed 4 bases and J 2 bases; nucleotides not matched to a gene: 7. The CDR3 contains 16 residues. Germline V CDR1 and CDR2: LNHNV, YYDKDF (reference sequence). The CDR3 loop reads CATSIPTSGTTDTQYF. CDR3 coding DNA: TGTGCCACCAGCATACCGACTAGCGGTACCACAGATACGCAGTATTTT.

The V and J genes are TRBV4-1 and TRBJ1-2, with 9 nucleotides matching TRBD1. V lost 2 bases to trimming and J lost 14 bases; unmatched junction nucleotides: 21. Germline CDR1 and CDR2: MGHRA and YSYEKL. The CDR3 contains 17 residues. CDR3 residues: CASSQPGQGPPTPSRTF. CDR3 nucleotides: TGCGCCAGCAGCCAACCGGGACAGGGCCCTCCAACCCCTTCTAGGACCTTC.

This clone occurred a few times. V is TRBV6-1 and J is TRBJ2-7; TRBD1 matches 7 bases. Germline loops: CDR1 MNHNS, CDR2 SASEGT. V lost 5 bases to trimming and J lost 6 bases; unmatched junction nucleotides: 7. The CDR3 runs to 13 residues. CDR3 loop: CASSNRGLGEQYF. The CDR3 region has the DNA TGTGCCAGCAGTAATAGGGGGCTCGGCGAGCAGTACTTC.

The genes are TRBV30 and TRBJ2-7, with TRBD2 identical over 8 bases. V dropped 8 bases and J dropped 3; count of bases not matched to a gene: 9. This CDR3 has 13 residues. Germline CDR1 and CDR2: GTSNPN and SVGIG (reference sequence). Written as DNA, the CDR3 is TGTGCCCGAACCGGGACTAGTGACTACGAGCAGTACTTC. Translated: CARTGTSDYEQYF.

The CDR3 region is CASSFGLRYEQYF. The CDR3 DNA reads TGTGCCAGCAGTTTCGGACTCCGCTACGAGCAGTACTTC. The chain employs TRBV27 and TRBJ2-5; D might be TRBD2 (5 bases). The end of the DNA aligns better with TRBJ2-7, so the J call may be wrong. This CDR3 has 13 residues. Germline loops: CDR1 MNHEY, CDR2 SMNVEV (reference sequence).

This clone showed up just once. The chain couples TRBV5-4 to TRBJ2-3; D ambiguous. The CDR3 is made up of 15 amino acids. V lost 0 bases and J lost 2, with 10 bases in between. CDR1 is SGHNT and CDR2 is YYREEE in the germline V gene (reference sequence). The CDR3 bases are TGTGCCAGCAGCTTGGGAACTACCAACACAGATACGCAGTATTTT. Protein sequence: CASSLGTTNTDTQYF.

This clone has a single count. The V and J genes are TRBV6-5 and TRBJ2-5; D may be TRBD1 (7 bases). CDR3 length: 14 amino acids. V was cut by 6 bases and J by 1 base, with 12 bases left in between. Per the germline V gene, CDR1 is MNHEY and CDR2 is SVGAGI. The CDR3 here is CASSPGGSQETQYF. The DNA of the CDR3 is TGTGCCAGCAGCCCAGGGGGGTCCCAAGAGACCCAGTACTTC.

The chain links TRBV9 to TRBJ2-3; D might be TRBD2 (5 bases). V gave up 4 bases and J gave up 0 bases, with 12 bases separating them. Germline CDR1 SGDLS, CDR2 YYNGEE. The CDR3 sequence is 15 residues long. The CDR3 loop reads CASSPRTFSTDTQYF. DNA of the CDR3: TGTGCCAGCAGCCCGCGGACTTTTAGCACAGATACGCAGTATTTT.

The V call is TRBV29-1, the J call TRBJ2-2; 7 nucleotides line up with TRBD2. V shed 6 bases, J shed 1 base, and the junction held 5 bases outside the gene matches. CDR1 SQVTM and CDR2 ANQGSEA come from the germline V gene. This CDR3 spans 14 amino acids. Written as DNA, the CDR3 is TGCAGCGTCGATCCGGGGGGGAACACCGGGGAGCTGTTTTTT. Amino acid sequence: CSVDPGGNTGELFF.

The chain links TRBV7-6 to TRBJ1-2; TRBD1 matches at 8 bases. This CDR3 has 15 residues. Germline V gene data show CDR1 as SGHVS and CDR2 as FNYEAQ. The ends lost 2 bases at V and 7 bases at J; junction bases unmatched: 9. The chain's CDR3 is CASSLQSGGKSGYTF. The CDR3 bases are TGTGCCAGCAGCTTACAGTCAGGGGGCAAGTCTGGCTACACCTTC.

The chain uses TRBV10-3 and TRBJ2-7; 9 positions agree with TRBD1. CDR1 and CDR2 from the germline V gene are ENHRY and SYGVKD. The CDR3 runs to 14 residues. With 6 bases clipped from V and 0 bases from J, the junction kept 3 bases outside the gene matches. The CDR3 DNA is TGTGCCATCAGGTTGACAGGGGGCTCCTACGAGCAGTACTTC. This sequence encodes CAIRLTGGSYEQYF.

The chain recombines TRBV6-1 with TRBJ2-7; TRBD1 matches at 8 bases. The V segment lost 1 base and the J segment 3 bases; nucleotides outside the gene matches: 5. From germline, CDR1 is MNHNS and CDR2 SASEGT. This CDR3 is built from 15 residues. Written as DNA, the CDR3 is TGTGCCAGCAGTGAAGGGACAGGGAAGATCTACGAGCAGTACTTC. This encodes CASSEGTGKIYEQYF.